This T cell receptor (beta chain) stems from a study of T cells after yellow fever vaccination (dated by TCRdb to between 2019 and 2020). Regarding the research as a whole: The SMART-Seq v4 Ultra Low Input RNA kit was used to prepare libraries from fractions with low cell numbers. Bulk TCR alpha and beta repertoires were sequenced longitudinally to track T-cell clones before and after primary and booster YFV17D yellow fever vaccination. Two healthy male donors made up the cohort, one aged 18 to 29 years and the other aged 30 to 40 years. Blood was collected at multiple timepoints before and after primary and secondary immunization, and bulk PBMC replicates and cell subsets were isolated. Beyond this particular receptor, the publication reports: Only two donors were included in the study, so the extent to which the findings can be generalized is limited. A small fraction of clonotypes showed up in both the CD4 and CD8 compartments, probably as a result of convergent recombination. Computational filtering was required because FACS-sorted repertoires could contain abundant contaminating clonotypes from the bulk population. After the booster, most clones that had expanded after primary vaccination were detected again (about 95% of CD4 and over 75% of CD8), suggesting broad maintenance of memory. Compared with the primary T-cell response, the secondary T-cell response was weaker but faster, peaking on day 5 rather than day 15.

This clonotype was seen more than once but under ten times. No much larger clone exists at a distance of one base, and base qualities are not known. TCR cDNA was synthesized by 5'RACE template switching, which introduced a universal primer site and unique molecular identifiers. Priming for cDNA synthesis came from both the TCR alpha and TCR beta constant segments. Library amplification involved two PCR steps, and the second step added sample barcodes and sequencing adapters. Sequencing of libraries was done on Illumina HiSeq 2500 (2x100 bp) or NovaSeq (2x150 bp). The original pipeline was this. Demultiplexing of reads and collapsing into UMI consensus sequences were performed with MIGEC, and V(D)J alignment was carried out with MiXCR. Clonotypes responding to the vaccine were identified with edgeR on replicate PBMC samples, with the criteria of FDR below 0.01 and a log2 fold change above 5 up to day 15. Each bulk clonotype received a CD4 or CD8 identity based on whether the sequenced CD4 or CD8 repertoire contained that clonotype at higher abundance. Clonotypes enriched at least 10-fold in dextramer-positive over dextramer-negative fractions were defined as NS4B-specific, and CD4-biased clonotypes were excluded. The raw public data were reprocessed by TCRdb itself: fastp quality trimming at Q25, MiXCR clonotype calling, in-frame beta chains only. Each record represents a unique CDR3 protein, reported with the most common genes and DNA among its rows. The V and J calls, along with clone size, are taken from TCRdb and not from the paper's own processing. This sample gives over 85,000 distinct CDR3 sequences in total; approximately 9% of them show up just once. Approximately 17% of the sample is in the top ten clones.

Between the V and J ends, shortened by 6 bases and 2 bases respectively, the junction contains 11 bases. Counted from cysteine to phenylalanine, this CDR3 has 13 amino acids. The DNA shown is the 39-base CDR3, in frame from base 1. Interpreted using the paper, the treatment or condition label stands for: live attenuated yellow fever vaccine strain. PBMCs were isolated from peripheral blood using a standard Ficoll-Paque protocol. Epitope-specific CD8 T cells were sorted with a dextramer loaded with the yellow fever NS4B epitope peptide, and anti-CD3 and anti-CD8 staining was applied. TriZol was used to extract RNA from bulk PBMCs, from CD4 and CD8 fractions, and from dextramer-positive and dextramer-negative fractions.

This specimen was CD8+ T cells not binding an NS4B(214-222) dextramer, sorted from PBMCs, taken more than 13 days after the first yellow fever vaccination. In the paper's terms, the cell subset or site label means: NS4B epitope dextramer-negative CD8 T cells. The sequence was obtained from a man between 18 and 35 years old who received the YFV17D yellow fever vaccine. The receptor chain draws on TRBV12-3 or TRBV12-4 and TRBJ2-7; there is no confident call for the D gene. The CDR3 region has the sequence CASRPRQTYEQYF. The DNA is as follows: TGTGCCAGCAGACCGAGACAAACCTACGAGCAGTACTTC.